The 12 T cell receptor beta chains reported below all come from one sample, sequenced in a study of cytomegalovirus exposure and HLA in healthy donors. A multiplex PCR was run with 60 Vbeta primers and 13 Jbeta primers. The repertoire was sequenced with immunoSEQ multiplex PCR; TCRdb's copy has only in-frame clones and lacks some. In the table there are over 150,000 clones, about 80% of which are singletons. The sequencing input was PBMCs. These receptors were taken from a man aged 25-45 years in good health and CMV-seronegative.

This clone has a handful of counts. This chain uses TRBV4-3 with TRBJ1-2, with D perhaps TRBD1 (5 bases). The CDR3 sequence is 16 residues long. Germline-derived CDR1 and CDR2 are LGHNA and YSLEER. Trimming left V 0 bases short and J 4 bases short, with 15 bases between. CDR3 DNA: TGCGCCAGCAGCCAAGATGAGGAAAGGGGTCCCTATGGCTACACCTTC. Its translation: CASSQDEERGPYGYTF.

The CDR3 loop is CASSTSGGADYGYTF. As DNA, the CDR3 is TGTGCCAGCAGTACTTCAGGGGGCGCGGACTATGGCTACACCTTC. The chain has TRBV28 and TRBJ1-2; 8 bases are shared with TRBD1. CDR3 length: 15 residues. Germline V gene sequence: CDR1 MDHEN, CDR2 SYDVKM. With 5 bases clipped from V and 3 bases from J, the junction kept 8 bases outside the gene matches.

V is TRBV27 and J is TRBJ2-1; 10 positions match TRBD1. The CDR3 consists of 17 residues. Germline lookup yields CDR1 MNHEY and CDR2 SMNVEV (reference sequence). With 4 bases clipped from V and 7 bases from J, the junction kept 13 bases outside the gene matches. CDR3 nucleotides: TGTGCCAGCAGTTACCCCTCGGACAGGGGGTACCTAAATGAGCAGTTCTTC. Translation: CASSYPSDRGYLNEQFF.

This chain uses TRBV9 with TRBJ1-1; tentative D call: TRBD1 (5 bases). CDR1 and CDR2 from the germline V gene are SGDLS and YYNGEE. V shed 0 bases and J shed 6 bases, with 12 bases lying between them. The CDR3 consists of 14 residues. The CDR3: CASSVDAGRPEAFF. The CDR3 DNA sequence: TGTGCCAGCAGCGTAGATGCAGGGCGCCCTGAAGCTTTCTTT.

This rearrangement joins TRBV30 to TRBJ1-3, with a tentative D call TRBD1 (5 bases). The CDR3 is 14 residues long. Looked up from germline, CDR1 is GTSNPN and CDR2 is SVGIG (reference sequence). V was trimmed by 8 bases and J by 0 bases, leaving 14 bases between them. The CDR3 DNA reads TGTGCCGGGGGGGTGGGCCGCTCTGGAAACACCATATATTTT. Protein: CAGGVGRSGNTIYF.

With respect to this clone: The sample contains more than one DNA sequence encoding this CDR3. The chain employs TRBV27 and TRBJ2-5; TRBD2 matches at 8 bases. The J segment lost 4 bases and the V segment lost 3 bases, leaving 1 base of the junction unmatched. CDR3 length: 13 amino acids. Germline V gene lookup returns CDR1 MNHEY and CDR2 SMNVEV (reference sequence). DNA for the CDR3: TGTGCCAGCAGTTTTGCGGGGGGAGAGACCCAGTACTTC. Amino acid sequence: CASSFAGGETQYF.

The gene calls are TRBV10-3 and TRBJ1-2; D is possibly TRBD1 (6 bases). The germline CDR1 and CDR2 sequences are ENHRY and SYGVKD. The V end lost 4 bases, the J end lost 4 bases, and 7 bases lay between the germline ends. CDR3 length: 12 residues. This CDR3 reads CAISGTAYGYTF. CDR3 bases: TGTGCCATCAGTGGGACAGCCTATGGCTACACCTTC.

The genes are TRBV7-3 and TRBJ2-3; 10 positions agree with TRBD2. The germline gives CDR1 SGHTA, CDR2 FQGTGA. The CDR3 totals 18 residues. The trim removed 6 bases at V and 0 bases at J, leaving 12 bases unmatched. The CDR3 DNA follows: TGTGCCAGCAGTTCCCGACTAGCGGGCCTCGGAAGCACAGATACGCAGTATTTT. Translation gives CASSSRLAGLGSTDTQYF.

CDR3 residues: CASSFGEEPYEQYF. In DNA form, the CDR3 reads TGTGCCAGCAGTTTCGGGGAGGAACCCTACGAGCAGTACTTC. This sequence joins TRBV27 and TRBJ2-7; D may be TRBD2 (6 bases). This CDR3 comprises 14 residues. Trimming removed 3 bases at V and 2 bases at J, with 11 bases between. Germline V gives CDR1 MNHEY, CDR2 SMNVEV (reference sequence).

The chain combines TRBV6-1 with TRBJ1-6; 8 nucleotides match TRBD1. V was pared by 7 bases and J by 6 bases, with 5 bases of the junction left unmatched. Germline-derived CDR1 and CDR2 are MNHNS and SASEGT. This CDR3 has 14 residues. CDR3 DNA: TGTGCCAGCACTAGGGACAGGTCTAATTCACCCCTCCACTTT. Translated, it gives CASTRDRSNSPLHF.

The genes are TRBV5-4 and TRBJ2-7, with 7 bases lining up with TRBD1. Germline V lookup: CDR1 SGHNT, CDR2 YYREEE (reference sequence). The CDR3 consists of 15 residues. V lost 5 bases to trimming and J lost 6 bases; unmatched junction nucleotides: 14. CDR3 residues: CASRDGGDSKGEQYF. CDR3 nucleotides: TGTGCCAGCAGAGATGGTGGGGACAGCAAAGGCGAGCAGTACTTC. The whole variable domain, remainder taken from reference TRBV5-4 and TRBJ2-7, is ETGVTQSPTHLIKTRGQQVTLRCSSQSGHNTVSWYQQALGQGPQFIFQYYREEENGRGNFPPRFSGLQFPNYSSELNVNALELDDSALYLCASRDGGDSKGEQYFGPGTRLTVT.

The chain links TRBV15 to TRBJ2-7; tentative D call: TRBD1 (5 bases). V lost 2 bases, J lost 4 bases, and 15 bases lay in between. The CDR3 length is 15 residues. Germline V gives CDR1 LNHNV, CDR2 YYDKDF (reference sequence). The CDR3 loop is CATSRIDSGAYEQYF. In DNA, the CDR3 is TGTGCCACCAGCAGAATTGACAGTGGGGCGTACGAGCAGTACTTC. The variable domain in full, completed from reference TRBV15 and TRBJ2-7, reads DAMVIQNPRYQVTQFGKPVTLSCSQTLNHNVMYWYQQKSSQAPKLLFHYYDKDFNNEADTPDNFQSRRPNTSFCFLDIRSPGLGDTAMYLCATSRIDSGAYEQYFGPGTRLTVT.